The clone carrying this TCR beta chain was counted many times. This specimen comes from a study of blood T cell repertoires in COVID-19. Profiled with immunoSEQ multiplex PCR; TCRdb holds only in-frame clones, not every one. The repertoire holds 60,000 or so clones, 80% to 85% seen once, with roughly 12% in the top ten. Germline V gene sequence: CDR1 SGDLS, CDR2 YYNGEE. The CDR3 has 15 amino acids. Trimming removed 4 bases from V and 6 bases from J, with 14 bases in between. The J gene is TRBJ1-6, the V gene TRBV9; the D is unclear. The sequence came from a human donor in a cohort sampled during active COVID-19. What was sequenced was peripheral blood. The CDR3 protein is CASSSFTAGNSPLHF. The CDR3 DNA follows: TGTGCCAGCAGCTCCTTCACAGCCGGTAATTCACCCCTCCACTTT.